The entry below gives a single T cell receptor (beta chain) sequence along with its context. The sample is drawn from a study of cytomegalovirus exposure and HLA in healthy donors. V was pared by 5 bases and J by 0 bases, with 5 bases of the junction left unmatched. CDR1 is GTSNPN, CDR2 SVGIG, per germline (reference sequence). CDR3 length: 14 amino acids. With 60 Vbeta and 13 Jbeta primers, the PCR was carried out. Clones were read by immunoSEQ multiplex PCR, and TCRdb kept only the in-frame ones, dropping some. Seen here are under 150,000 clones, about 84% observed once, and the top ten hold about 1.2%.

This TCR was sampled from a boy aged 5-17 years in good health and CMV-seronegative. Sequencing input: PBMCs. J is TRBJ2-7 and V is TRBV30; TRBD2 matches 9 bases. CDR3 in DNA: TGTGCCTGGGCGGCGGGAGGGCACTCCTACGAGCAGTACTTC. Encoded protein: CAWAAGGHSYEQYF.